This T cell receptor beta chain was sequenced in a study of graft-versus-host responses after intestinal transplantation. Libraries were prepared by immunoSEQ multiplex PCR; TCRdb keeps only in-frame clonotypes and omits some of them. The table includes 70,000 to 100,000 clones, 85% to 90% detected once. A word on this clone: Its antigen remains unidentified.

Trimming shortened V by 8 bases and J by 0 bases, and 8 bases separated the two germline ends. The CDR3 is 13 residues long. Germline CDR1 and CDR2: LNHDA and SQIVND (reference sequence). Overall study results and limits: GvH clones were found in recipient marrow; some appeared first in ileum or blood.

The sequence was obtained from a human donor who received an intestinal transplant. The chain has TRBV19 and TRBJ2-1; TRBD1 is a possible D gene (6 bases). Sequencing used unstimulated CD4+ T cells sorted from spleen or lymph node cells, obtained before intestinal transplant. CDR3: CASGTNSYNEQFF. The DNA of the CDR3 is TGTGCCAGTGGGACAAACTCCTACAATGAGCAGTTCTTC.